What follows are 30 T cell receptor beta chains derived from one specimen sequenced in a study of immune cell composition in non-small cell lung cancer. Normal lung sampling was at least 3 cm from the tumour, as distant as possible. The assay was immunoSEQ multiplex PCR, and TCRdb's table has in-frame clones only and misses some. The table includes around 3,100 clones, 78% detected once. The sequenced material came from non-adjacent lung tissue. The receptor source for this set is a human donor with non-small cell lung cancer. The donor label of this sample is uncertain.

Only one count was recorded for this clone. The V gene is TRBV7-3, the J gene TRBJ2-1; 7 bases line up with TRBD2. The CDR3 length is 15 residues. Unmatched junction bases numbered 10, after V lost 5 bases and J lost 6 bases. Germline loops: CDR1 SGHTA, CDR2 FQGTGA. As DNA, the CDR3 is TGTGCCAGCAGCCCCCAGCCGTGGACTAGCAATGAGCAGTTCTTC. Protein sequence: CASSPQPWTSNEQFF.

The gene calls are TRBV29-1 and TRBJ2-7; 8 positions agree with TRBD2. Trimming cost V 3 bases and J 4 bases; bases outside gene matches: 5. The CDR3 loop spans 13 amino acids. Per the germline V gene, CDR1 is SQVTM and CDR2 is ANQGSEA. The CDR3 is CSVEASGLYEQYF. The DNA of the CDR3 is TGCAGCGTTGAGGCTAGCGGGTTATACGAGCAGTACTTC.

V usage is TRBV7-2 and J usage is TRBJ2-2, with unresolved D. The V and J ends lost 4 bases and 9 bases respectively, with 12 bases between them. The CDR3 loop spans 13 amino acids. Germline CDR1 SGHTA, CDR2 FQGNSA. CDR3 residues: CASSSRGARELFF. Written as DNA, the CDR3 is TGTGCCAGCAGCTCCCGCGGCGCCAGGGAGCTGTTTTTT. The complete variable domain, with remaining parts taken from reference TRBV7-2 and TRBJ2-2, reads GAGVSQSPSNKVTEKGKDVELRCDPISGHTALYWYRQSLGQGLEFLIYFQGNSAPDKSGLPSDRFSAERTGGSVSTLTIQRTQQEDSAVYLCASSSRGARELFFGEGSRLTVL.

The V gene is TRBV5-6, the J gene TRBJ2-1; D possibly corresponds to TRBD1 (6 bases). The CDR3 covers 15 residues. V dropped 3 bases and J dropped 2 bases, with 12 bases sitting between them. CDR1 and CDR2 (germline): SGHDT, YYEEEE. The CDR3 DNA sequence: TGTGCCAGCAGCTGGGGGCAGGGCGCCTACAATGAGCAGTTCTTC. It specifies CASSWGQGAYNEQFF.

The genes are TRBV11-2 and TRBJ2-5; 8 positions agree with TRBD2. The CDR3 sequence is 14 residues long. Germline CDR1 reads SGHAT; CDR2 reads FQNNGV. V lost 5 bases and J lost 1; bases outside the gene matches: 3. CDR3 sequence: CASSAGLAQETQYF. CDR3 DNA sequence: TGTGCCAGCAGCGCCGGACTAGCCCAAGAGACCCAGTACTTC.

This chain connects TRBV7-2 to TRBJ2-1; 7 bases match TRBD2. Germline V lookup: CDR1 SGHTA, CDR2 FQGNSA. This CDR3 contains 16 residues. Losses at the gene ends were 5 bases for V and 9 bases for J; bases not matched to a gene: 16. CDR3: CASSLGFAGAEGEQFF. The CDR3 bases are TGTGCCAGCAGCCTCGGCTTCGCGGGAGCCGAGGGTGAGCAGTTCTTC.

Only one count was recorded for this clone. The genes are TRBV6-5 and TRBJ2-2, with a tentative D call TRBD1 (6 bases). V was shortened by 9 bases and J by 2 bases, with 16 bases between the two germline ends. The CDR3 has 15 amino acids. Germline-derived CDR1 and CDR2 are MNHEY and SVGAGI. This chain's CDR3 is CASRPGTQNTGELFF. CDR3 bases: TGTGCCAGTAGACCCGGGACACAAAACACCGGGGAGCTGTTTTTT.

CDR3 in DNA: TGTGCCAGCAGCCGTACAGGCAGTAGCAATCAGCCCCAGCATTTT. As protein: CASSRTGSSNQPQHF. The rearrangement joins TRBV5-8 to TRBJ1-5; tentative D call: TRBD1 (5 bases). Germline lookup yields CDR1 SGHTS and CDR2 YDEGEE. The CDR3 is 15 amino acids. Trimming took off 4 bases at V and 0 bases at J, with 11 bases between the two ends.

The chain uses TRBV28 and TRBJ1-2; 9 bases map to TRBD1. The V and J ends lost 3 bases and 1 base, in that order; junction bases with no gene match: 9. This CDR3 spans 17 amino acids. CDR1 is MDHEN, CDR2 SYDVKM, per germline. The CDR3: CASSLVGQGPLNYGYTF. In DNA, the CDR3 is TGTGCCAGCAGTTTGGTGGGACAGGGACCCCTTAACTATGGCTACACCTTC.

The sample holds one count of this clone. CDR3 loop: CASSLAPGGAPNQPQHF. For the CDR3, the DNA is TGCGCCAGCAGCTTGGCCCCGGGGGGCGCCCCGAATCAGCCCCAGCATTTT. The rearrangement joins TRBV5-1 to TRBJ1-5; the D gene is possibly TRBD1 (6 bases). Germline assignment: CDR1 SGHRS and CDR2 YFSETQ. The CDR3 loop spans 17 amino acids. Trimming removed 0 bases at V and 4 bases at J, with 17 bases between.

The chain employs TRBV5-4 and TRBJ1-2, with D perhaps TRBD1 (5 bases). Trimming stripped 0 bases from V and 4 bases from J, with 13 bases between. Germline-derived CDR1 and CDR2 are SGHNT and YYREEE (reference sequence). The CDR3 loop spans 15 amino acids. The CDR3: CASSLAGDSIYGYTF. The CDR3 coding sequence is TGTGCCAGCAGCTTGGCAGGAGACAGTATCTATGGCTACACCTTC.

The gene calls are TRBV5-1 and TRBJ1-2; TRBD1 is a possible D gene (5 bases). CDR3 length: 12 amino acids. CDR1 is SGHRS and CDR2 is YFSETQ in the germline V gene. The V and J ends lost 5 bases and 8 bases respectively, with 13 bases between them. DNA of the CDR3: TGCGCCAGCAGACCGGACACGAGGGGCTACACCTTC. Amino acid sequence: CASRPDTRGYTF.

The chain links TRBV6-5 to TRBJ2-3; 7 bases are a match to TRBD2. CDR3 size: 16 residues. V shed 4 bases, J shed 3 bases, and the junction held 10 bases outside the gene matches. Germline assignment: CDR1 MNHEY and CDR2 SVGAGI. This CDR3 reads CASSSPGGRATDTQYF. As DNA, the CDR3 is TGTGCCAGCAGTTCGCCCGGCGGGAGAGCTACAGATACGCAGTATTTT.

The V call is TRBV19, the J call TRBJ2-7; D uncertain. The V end lost 3 bases, the J end lost 1 base, and 13 bases lay between the germline ends. From germline, CDR1 is LNHDA and CDR2 SQIVND (reference sequence). This CDR3 comprises 15 residues. The CDR3 here is CASSIDRLGSYEQYF. The CDR3 coding sequence is TGTGCCAGTAGTATCGACCGCCTAGGATCCTACGAGCAGTACTTC.

The rearrangement links TRBV21-1 to TRBJ2-1; TRBD2, the table's D call, was not compared with the DNA. TRBV21-1 is a listed pseudogene. The CDR3 sequence is 15 residues long. In nucleotides, the CDR3 is TGTGCCAGCAGCCAGACTAGCGGGAGTTACAATGAGCAGTTCTTC. It specifies CASSQTSGSYNEQFF.

CDR3 bases: TGTGCCAGCAGCTTCGCCTCCTGGCTAGCTGGAGAGACCCAGTACTTC. It specifies CASSFASWLAGETQYF. This chain joins TRBV5-6 and TRBJ2-5; perhaps TRBD2 as D (5 bases). Germline V gene data show CDR1 as SGHDT and CDR2 as YYEEEE. The CDR3 spans 16 residues. V lost 2 bases and J lost 4, with 18 bases in between.

The V gene is TRBV6-1, the J gene TRBJ2-7, with unresolved D. Germline V gene data show CDR1 as MNHNS and CDR2 as SASEGT. The ends were cut back, 7 bases at V and 1 base at J, with 14 bases in the middle. The CDR3 runs to 14 residues. The CDR3 sequence is CASIAEDPSYEQYF. The CDR3 DNA sequence: TGTGCCAGCATCGCAGAGGATCCTTCCTACGAGCAGTACTTC.

The chain joins TRBV11-2 to TRBJ2-5, with D uncertain. The CDR3 totals 14 residues. The V end was cut by 2 bases, the J end by 2 bases, with 9 bases between. Germline CDR1 reads SGHAT; CDR2 reads FQNNGV. DNA of the CDR3: TGTGCCAGCAGCTTATGGCCCGAACAAGAGACCCAGTACTTC. It is translated as CASSLWPEQETQYF.

This clone was detected a few times. The chain couples TRBV7-9 to TRBJ2-7; a weak D match, TRBD1 (5 bases). The CDR3 covers 13 residues. Germline values: CDR1 SEHNR, CDR2 FQNEAQ (reference sequence). V was shortened by 6 bases and J by 7 bases, with 16 bases between the two germline ends. The DNA for the CDR3 is TGTGCCAGCAGAAAAGGGGCGGCGTGGGAGCAGTACTTC. Translation gives CASRKGAAWEQYF. Based on the CDR3 plus reference TRBV7-9 and TRBJ2-7, the full variable domain is DTGVSQNPRHKITKRGQNVTFRCDPISEHNRLYWYRQTLGQGPEFLTYFQNEAQLEKSRLLSDRFSAERPKGSFSTLEIQRTEQGDSAMYLCASRKGAAWEQYFGPGTRLTVT.

The V call is TRBV2, the J call TRBJ2-7, with 11 bases matching TRBD2. Germline V gene sequence: CDR1 SNHLY, CDR2 FYNNEI. V trimming: 5 bases; J trimming: 1 base; junction bases outside the gene matches: 4. CDR3 size: 15 residues. The CDR3 coding sequence is TGTGCCAGCAGTCCCGGGACTAGCGGTTCCTACGAGCAGTACTTC. Amino acid sequence: CASSPGTSGSYEQYF.

The V and J genes are TRBV9 and TRBJ2-3; 8 nucleotides align to TRBD2. CDR3 length: 15 amino acids. V shed 0 bases and J 2 bases; nucleotides not matched to a gene: 2. In germline, CDR1 is SGDLS, CDR2 YYNGEE. The CDR3 sequence is CASSVVGLATDTQYF. The CDR3 region has the DNA TGTGCCAGCAGCGTAGTAGGACTAGCCACAGATACGCAGTATTTT.

This clone is hyperexpanded (1% or more) in the sample. The chain has TRBV15 and TRBJ2-2; D remains unclear. CDR1 and CDR2 from the germline V gene are LNHNV and YYDKDF (reference sequence). This CDR3 contains 12 residues. V lost 4 bases, J lost 4 bases, and 4 bases lay in between. CDR3 sequence reads: CATSMSTGELFF. The CDR3 region has the DNA TGTGCCACCAGCATGAGCACCGGGGAGCTGTTTTTT.

V is TRBV5-1 and J is TRBJ1-1; no reliable D call. The CDR3 has 13 residues. Germline CDR1 and CDR2: SGHRS and YFSETQ. Between the trimmed V and J ends, which lost 5 bases and 0 bases, there was a span of 8 bases. The CDR3 DNA sequence: TGCGCCAGCAGTGACGGGGTGAACACTGAAGCTTTCTTT. Translating it yields CASSDGVNTEAFF.

The V call is TRBV15, the J call TRBJ1-5; 8 bases agree with TRBD1. Looked up from germline, CDR1 is LNHNV and CDR2 is YYDKDF (reference sequence). The trim removed 5 bases at V and 2 bases at J, leaving 2 bases unmatched. CDR3 length: 14 residues. The CDR3 reads CATSADRGNQPQHF. As DNA, the CDR3 is TGTGCCACCAGCGCGGACAGGGGCAATCAGCCCCAGCATTTT.

The V and J genes are TRBV2 and TRBJ2-5; no clear D. The germline V and J ends were trimmed by 4 bases and 2 bases, with 5 bases remaining between them. Germline CDR1 reads SNHLY; CDR2 reads FYNNEI. The CDR3 has 12 amino acids. The CDR3 DNA reads as TGTGCCAGCAGTGTCAGACAAGAGACCCAGTACTTC. This sequence encodes CASSVRQETQYF.

The chain recombines TRBV18 with TRBJ2-1; 9 bases fit TRBD1. This CDR3 is 15 amino acids long. The ends lost 0 bases at V and 3 bases at J; junction bases unmatched: 0. Germline lookup yields CDR1 KGHSH and CDR2 LQKENI. The CDR3: CASSPPGQGYNEQFF. As DNA, the CDR3 is TGTGCCAGCTCACCACCGGGACAGGGCTACAATGAGCAGTTCTTC.

This clone has just one count. V usage is TRBV6-6 and J usage is TRBJ2-7, with 7 bases aligning to TRBD1. V was clipped by 2 bases and J by 4 bases; unmatched bases: 5. Germline lookup yields CDR1 MNHNY and CDR2 SVGAGI (reference sequence). The CDR3 sequence is 14 residues long. CDR3 residues: CASSYPGQQYEQYF. The CDR3 nucleotides are TGTGCCAGCAGTTACCCGGGACAGCAATACGAGCAGTACTTC.

The V call is TRBV5-6, the J call TRBJ2-1, with D perhaps TRBD2 (5 bases). The V end was cut by 1 base, the J end by 8 bases, with 19 bases between. The germline V gene has CDR1 SGHDT and CDR2 YYEEEE. This CDR3 is built from 16 residues. DNA for the CDR3: TGTGCCAGCAGCTTGAGAGGGAACGGACCGGCCGATGAGCAGTTCTTC. Translation gives CASSLRGNGPADEQFF.

As to this clone: The junction and the germline gene differ at one end; a read error may be behind it. This chain uses TRBV5-4 with TRBJ2-1, with 10 bases identical to TRBD2. There are 12 residues in the CDR3. Per the germline V gene, CDR1 is SGHNT and CDR2 is YYREEE (reference sequence). CDR3 in amino acids: CASSLALAGEVF. The CDR3 DNA is TGTGCCAGCAGCTTGGCCCTAGCGGGAGAGGTCTTC.

The chain uses TRBV28 and TRBJ1-5, with 7 positions matching TRBD1. From germline, CDR1 is MDHEN and CDR2 SYDVKM. With V trimmed by 7 bases and J by 2 bases, 8 bases remained unmatched. The CDR3 contains 15 residues. CDR3 sequence reads: CASKTTGDGNQPQHF. The CDR3 DNA follows: TGTGCCAGCAAAACTACAGGGGATGGCAATCAGCCCCAGCATTTT.